This TCR beta chain was identified in a study of CD8 T cells in Susac syndrome. In the study overall: There were Susac syndrome patients who were therapy-naive at blood draw, others on corticosteroids, and others on intravenous immunoglobulin alone. Broader study findings: Sixteen Susac-specific public clones were found in total CD8+ repertoires and 5 or 6 in CD8+ TEMRA repertoires.

The CDR3 runs to 12 residues. V lost 7 bases to trimming and J lost 0 bases, with 7 bases between them. Germline values: CDR1 MNHNY, CDR2 SVGAGI (reference sequence). CD8+ and CD4+ T cells from blood underwent TCR beta sequencing, which was carried out in a high-throughput format. Recently defined diagnostic criteria classed the Susac syndrome patients as definite or probable. The RNA input was about 0.45 to 1 ug, and it was reverse transcribed with random hexamers. Each CDR3 protein is one row after TCRdb ran MiXCR on the immunoSEQ multiplex PCR reads. Found here are around 81,000 distinct CDR3 sequences, roughly 94% of them singletons; the top ten hold about 0.99%. This clonotype was recorded only once. The antigen is undetermined.

The chain combines TRBV6-6 with TRBJ2-7; TRBD2 is a possible D gene (6 bases). What was sequenced was CD8+ T cells from PBMCs. This receptor was taken from a human donor with Susac syndrome. CDR3 region: CASMRGSYEQYF. In DNA form, the CDR3 reads TGTGCCAGCATGCGGGGCTCCTACGAGCAGTACTTC.